This passage covers 14 T cell receptor beta chains from one sample sequenced in a study of T cell responses to AZD1222 COVID-19 vaccine. Assay used: immunoSEQ multiplex PCR; TCRdb lists only in-frame clones, some missing. Of about 79,000 clones in the sample, 75% to 85% were seen once. Here the sequenced sample was peripheral blood, taken on day 0 of AZD1222 vaccination. Source of these receptors: an adult in good health.

J is TRBJ1-1 and V is TRBV6-5; no definite D call. The CDR3 runs to 15 residues. V lost 5 bases and J 0 bases, leaving 13 bases between the germline ends. Germline values: CDR1 MNHEY, CDR2 SVGAGI. This CDR3 is CASSPMGYMNTEAFF. The CDR3 nucleotides are TGTGCCAGCAGTCCTATGGGTTATATGAACACTGAAGCTTTCTTT.

This chain uses TRBV2 with TRBJ2-5; 7 bases are shared with TRBD1. J was trimmed by 5 bases and V by 6 bases; bases with no gene match: 18. This CDR3 is 17 amino acids long. Germline values: CDR1 SNHLY, CDR2 FYNNEI. Here the CDR3 reads CASSRQGVTLSQETQYF. The DNA of the CDR3 is TGTGCCAGCAGCCGACAGGGTGTTACCTTAAGCCAGGAGACCCAGTACTTC. Together with reference TRBV2 and TRBJ2-5, the CDR3 gives the full variable domain: EPEVTQTPSHQVTQMGQEVILRCVPISNHLYFYWYRQILGQKVEFLVSFYNNEISEKSEIFDDQFSVERPDGSNFTLKIRSTKLEDSAMYFCASSRQGVTLSQETQYFGPGTRLLVL.

V and J are TRBV6-5 and TRBJ2-7; 7 nucleotides align to TRBD1. V shed 0 bases, J shed 10 bases, and the junction held 6 bases outside the gene matches. The CDR3 has 13 residues. CDR1 is MNHEY and CDR2 is SVGAGI in the germline V gene. The CDR3 region has the DNA TGTGCCAGCAGTTACTCGGGTACAGGGGAACAGTACTTC. Protein sequence: CASSYSGTGEQYF.

This chain joins TRBV27 and TRBJ1-3; tentatively, D is TRBD1 (5 bases). Trimming removed 5 bases at V and 2 bases at J, with 7 bases between. Germline V gene sequence: CDR1 MNHEY, CDR2 SMNVEV (reference sequence). The CDR3 is 13 residues long. CDR3 sequence: CASSGAAGNTIYF. The CDR3 bases are TGTGCCAGCAGTGGGGCGGCTGGAAACACCATATATTTT.

The genes are TRBV5-1 and TRBJ2-1, with D possibly called TRBD1 or TRBD2 (6 bases each). Germline values: CDR1 SGHRS, CDR2 YFSETQ. The CDR3 length is 16 residues. Trimming removed 3 bases from V and 2 bases from J, with 15 bases in between. This chain's CDR3 is CASSSGVPGAYNEQFF. CDR3 bases: TGCGCCAGCAGCTCGGGGGTCCCAGGGGCCTACAATGAGCAGTTCTTC.

The chain joins TRBV18 to TRBJ2-5; TRBD2 matches 10 bases. The CDR3 is 15 residues long. CDR1 and CDR2 from the germline V gene are KGHSH and LQKENI. With V trimmed by 0 bases and J by 5 bases, 3 bases remained unmatched. The DNA for the CDR3 is TGTGCCAGCTCACCACCTACTAGCGGGAAGGAGACCCAGTACTTC. Its translation is CASSPPTSGKETQYF.

CDR3 sequence (DNA): TGTGCCAGCAGTCCACAGGGCTCTGGAAACACCATATATTTT. Translated: CASSPQGSGNTIYF. The chain employs TRBV27 and TRBJ1-3, with D maybe TRBD1 (6 bases). The CDR3 consists of 14 residues. CDR1 and CDR2 from the germline V gene are MNHEY and SMNVEV (reference sequence). V lost 5 bases to trimming and J lost 0 bases, with 8 bases between them.

The rearrangement links TRBV7-6 to TRBJ1-3, with D possibly matching TRBD1 (5 bases). V was cut by 5 bases and J by 0 bases, with 8 bases left in between. Germline V gives CDR1 SGHVS, CDR2 FNYEAQ. The CDR3 sequence is 14 residues long. In nucleotides, the CDR3 is TGTGCCAGCAGCCCGACAGACTCTGGAAACACCATATATTTT. Translation: CASSPTDSGNTIYF.

The chain has TRBV4-2 and TRBJ2-5; 9 bases are a match to TRBD2. The CDR3 has 16 residues. V lost 0 bases, J lost 2 bases, and 4 bases stayed unmatched. Germline V lookup: CDR1 LGHNA, CDR2 YNFKEQ. CDR3 amino acids: CASSQDLTSGQETQYF. CDR3 coding DNA: TGTGCCAGCAGCCAAGATTTGACTAGCGGACAAGAGACCCAGTACTTC.

The CDR3 is CASSGPGGTSSGQPQHF. CDR3 coding DNA: TGTGCCAGCAGTGGCCCGGGCGGAACATCCTCAGGACAGCCCCAGCATTTT. The chain uses TRBV2 and TRBJ1-5; D gene unclear. This CDR3 has 17 amino acids. V gave up 4 bases and J gave up 7 bases, with 23 bases separating them. Germline-derived CDR1 and CDR2 are SNHLY and FYNNEI.

V usage is TRBV2 and J usage is TRBJ1-5; D remains unclear. From germline, CDR1 is SNHLY and CDR2 FYNNEI. CDR3 length: 15 residues. Trimming took off 3 bases at V and 5 bases at J, with 14 bases between the two ends. The CDR3 is CASSDAGSTYQPQHF. CDR3 bases: TGTGCCAGCAGTGACGCAGGCTCTACTTATCAGCCCCAGCATTTT.

This rearrangement joins TRBV7-8 to TRBJ2-1; 10 bases fit TRBD1. V lost 5 bases, J lost 5 bases, and 9 bases stayed unmatched. Germline values: CDR1 SGHVS, CDR2 FQNEAQ. CDR3 length: 16 amino acids. CDR3 coding DNA: TGTGCCAGCAGCGACCGGGACAGGGGATTGCACAATGAGCAGTTCTTC. As protein: CASSDRDRGLHNEQFF. Supplemented by reference TRBV7-8 and TRBJ2-1, the full variable domain reads GAGVSQSPRYKVAKRGQDVALRCDPISGHVSLFWYQQALGQGPEFLTYFQNEAQLDKSGLPSDRFFAERPEGSVSTLKIQRTQQEDSAVYLCASSDRDRGLHNEQFFGPGTRLTVL.

The J gene is TRBJ2-3, the V gene TRBV10-2; TRBD2 matches at 8 bases. CDR1 WSHSY and CDR2 SAAADI come from the germline V gene. V lost 7 bases to trimming and J lost 1 base; unmatched junction nucleotides: 1. The CDR3 runs to 13 residues. The CDR3 nucleotides are TGCGCCAGCAAGGGACTAGGCACAGATACGCAGTATTTT. Translated: CASKGLGTDTQYF.

This chain connects TRBV6-5 to TRBJ2-6, with D tentatively TRBD1 (7 bases). The CDR3 sequence is 16 residues long. Germline CDR1 MNHEY, CDR2 SVGAGI. Trimming stripped 3 bases from V and 4 bases from J, with 13 bases between. Here the CDR3 DNA reads TGTGCCAGCAGTTATCCCAGGGGGGCCGGGGCCAACGTCCTGACTTTC. It translates to CASSYPRGAGANVLTF.